The T cell receptor (beta chain) under discussion was sequenced for a study of breast tumors, draining lymph nodes, adjacent tissues. This clonotype was recorded once. Its antigen is not known. TCRdb processed the multiplex PCR reads anew with MiXCR; each CDR3 protein has one entry. The repertoire holds about 13,000 distinct CDR3 sequences, with around 57% as singletons. CDR1 is SGHRS and CDR2 is YFSETQ in the germline V gene. The CDR3 totals 18 residues. Trimming left V 4 bases short and J 1 base short, with 18 bases between. Study findings and constraints: Compared with lymph nodes, tumors were less diverse; compared with nontumor tissue, more.

The rearrangement joins TRBV5-1 to TRBJ1-6; D is uncertain. The TCR comes from a female donor with breast cancer. Some clones in this sample may be carry-over from other donors' samples. The source material was tumor-adjacent breast tissue. The CDR3 here is CASSRTPGRRSYNSPLHF. The DNA of the CDR3 is TGCGCCAGCAGCCGGACTCCGGGCAGGAGGTCCTATAATTCACCCCTCCACTTT.